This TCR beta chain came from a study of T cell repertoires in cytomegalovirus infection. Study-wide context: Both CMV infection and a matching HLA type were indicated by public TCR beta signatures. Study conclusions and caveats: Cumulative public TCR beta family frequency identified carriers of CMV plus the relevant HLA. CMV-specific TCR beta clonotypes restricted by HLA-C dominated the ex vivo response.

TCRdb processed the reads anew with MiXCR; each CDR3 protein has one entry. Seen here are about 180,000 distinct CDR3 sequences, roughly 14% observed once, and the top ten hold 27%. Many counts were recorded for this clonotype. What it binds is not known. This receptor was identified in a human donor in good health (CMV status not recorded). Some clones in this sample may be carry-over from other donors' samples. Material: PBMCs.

CDR3 loop: CASSLGTSGYNEQFF. CDR3 DNA sequence: TGTGCCAGCAGCTTAGGCACTAGCGGATACAATGAGCAGTTCTTC. This chain links TRBV7-2 with TRBJ2-1, with 8 bases lining up with TRBD2. Germline V CDR1 and CDR2: SGHTA, FQGNSA. This CDR3 region has 15 residues. V dropped 1 base and J dropped 4; count of bases not matched to a gene: 3.